These 13 T cell receptor beta chains share one sample of origin, sequenced in a study of T cells after yellow fever vaccination. TCRdb analysed the 5' RACE reads with MiXCR anew, one entry per CDR3 protein. The repertoire has around 60,000 distinct CDR3 sequences, approximately 5.5% of them found once; the top ten carry roughly a third. Sample: PBMCs, either bulk or a sorted T-cell subset (CD4+, CD8+, memory, or dextramer-sorted; not recorded which), taken on the day of the yellow fever booster vaccination. The receptors were gathered from a young man who received the YFV17D yellow fever vaccine.

In this sample, this clonotype turned up many times. The chain uses TRBV7-2 and TRBJ1-6; no clear D gene. V lost 5 bases and J 10 bases, leaving 9 bases between the germline ends. CDR1 SGHTA and CDR2 FQGNSA come from the germline V gene. CDR3 length: 12 residues. In DNA form, the CDR3 reads TGTGCCAGCAGCCGCGACCGCTCACCCCTCCACTTT. Protein: CASSRDRSPLHF.

The table lists this clonotype with many counts. The CDR3 is CASSVTGGLTDTQYF. CDR3 bases: TGTGCCAGCAGCGTAACGGGGGGGCTGACAGATACGCAGTATTTT. The chain combines TRBV9 with TRBJ2-3; 8 bases match TRBD2. The length of the CDR3 is 15 residues. Germline CDR1 reads SGDLS; CDR2 reads YYNGEE. Trimming cost V 1 base and J 3 bases; bases outside gene matches: 4.

This clonotype was seen repeatedly, ten times or more. The CDR3 here is CASSTPGTAYTFQETQYF. Written as DNA, the CDR3 is TGTGCCAGCAGCACGCCCGGGACAGCATACACGTTCCAAGAGACCCAGTACTTC. The chain joins TRBV12-3 or TRBV12-4 to TRBJ2-5, with 7 bases fitting TRBD1. With 6 bases clipped from V and 1 base from J, the junction kept 17 bases outside the gene matches. CDR3 size: 18 residues.

The V gene is TRBV11-2, the J gene TRBJ2-2; 8 nucleotides agree with TRBD1. The CDR3 is 17 residues long. From germline, CDR1 is SGHAT and CDR2 FQNNGV. Trimming cost V 1 base and J 4 bases; bases outside gene matches: 8. This chain's CDR3 is CASSLGRRGQRTGELFF. The CDR3 DNA reads TGTGCCAGCAGCTTAGGGCGCAGGGGGCAGCGCACCGGGGAGCTGTTTTTT.

This clonotype was observed at least ten times. This rearrangement joins TRBV9 to TRBJ2-5; D remains unclear. V gave up 4 bases and J gave up 7 bases, with 14 bases separating them. The CDR3 covers 13 residues. The V gene's germline CDR1 is SGDLS and CDR2 YYNGEE. The CDR3, as DNA: TGTGCCAGCAGCAGAACCCCACCCGGGACCCAGTACTTC. Translated: CASSRTPPGTQYF.

Ten or more counts support this clonotype. The gene calls are TRBV6-5 and TRBJ1-2, with D uncertain. This CDR3 is built from 14 residues. V was cut by 0 bases and J by 6 bases, with 11 bases left in between. Germline CDR1 is MNHEY and CDR2 is SVGAGI. The CDR3 protein is CASSYSAGVDGYTF. In DNA form, the CDR3 reads TGTGCCAGCAGTTACTCGGCCGGGGTGGATGGCTACACCTTC.

This clonotype was picked up many times. The chain has TRBV5-1 and TRBJ2-2; the match to TRBD1 covers 8 bases. The CDR3 is 18 amino acids. CDR1 and CDR2 from the germline V gene are SGHRS and YFSETQ. V was pared by 0 bases and J by 3 bases, with 10 bases of the junction left unmatched. The CDR3 sequence: CASSLGRGLSRDTGELFF. The CDR3 nucleotides are TGCGCCAGCAGCTTGGGCAGGGGGCTAAGCCGGGACACCGGGGAGCTGTTTTTT.

The chain combines TRBV20-1 with TRBJ2-7, with D possibly matching TRBD2 (6 bases). Trimming stripped 4 bases from V and 2 bases from J, with 18 bases between. CDR1 and CDR2 from the germline V gene are DFQATT and SNEGSKA (reference sequence). The CDR3 loop spans 15 amino acids. In DNA, the CDR3 is TGCAGTGCTACGGAGGGTGGGGGTTCACCCTACGAGCAGTACTTC. Protein sequence: CSATEGGGSPYEQYF.

This clonotype was detected many times. The chain is built from TRBV10-3 and TRBJ2-2; the match to TRBD1 covers 10 bases. This CDR3 is 14 amino acids long. The junction had 6 bases not matched to a gene; V was cut back by 9 bases and J by 5 bases. Looked up from germline, CDR1 is ENHRY and CDR2 is SYGVKD. The CDR3 DNA sequence: TGTGCCATGAAGGACAGGGGGTTAACCGGGGAGCTGTTTTTT. Protein: CAMKDRGLTGELFF.

The V call is TRBV27, the J call TRBJ2-5, with D tentatively TRBD1 (5 bases). The CDR3 loop spans 14 amino acids. V was trimmed by 2 bases and J by 0 bases, leaving 7 bases between them. CDR1 is MNHEY, CDR2 SMNVEV, per germline (reference sequence). The CDR3 bases are TGTGCCAGCAGTTTACAGGGATACCAAGAGACCCAGTACTTC. This encodes CASSLQGYQETQYF.

The J gene is TRBJ1-1, the V gene TRBV7-9; D is perhaps TRBD1 (5 bases). The CDR3 sequence is 17 residues long. Trimming stripped 1 base from V and 0 bases from J, with 15 bases between. Germline V gene lookup returns CDR1 SEHNR and CDR2 FQNEAQ (reference sequence). The CDR3 protein is CASSLEPGGKVNTEAFF. For the CDR3, the DNA is TGTGCCAGCAGCTTAGAACCGGGGGGGAAAGTGAACACTGAAGCTTTCTTT.

This clonotype was observed at least ten times. The chain recombines TRBV29-1 with TRBJ2-7; D gene unclear. Trimming took off 4 bases at V and 1 base at J, with 11 bases between the two ends. The CDR3 is 13 amino acids. The V gene's germline CDR1 is SQVTM and CDR2 ANQGSEA. DNA of the CDR3: TGCAGCGTTGTGCAAAGTCTTTCCTACGAGCAGTACTTC. Encoded protein: CSVVQSLSYEQYF.

The genes are TRBV5-4 and TRBJ2-5; no clear D gene. The CDR3 sequence is 13 residues long. Trimming removed 1 base at V and 5 bases at J, with 9 bases between. In germline, CDR1 is SGHNT, CDR2 YYREEE (reference sequence). The CDR3, as DNA: TGTGCCAGCAGCTTGTGGGTTGGGGAGACCCAGTACTTC. Amino acids: CASSLWVGETQYF.